The T cell receptor beta chain described here comes from a study of TIL therapy for anti-PD-1-resistant metastatic lung cancer. Study at large: Progressing patients received lymphodepletion, expanded TIL infusion and IL-2. Tumors carried a median about 1.5 non-synonymous mutations per megabase. Tumors had a median PD-L1 proportion score of 4.5% to 7%.

In this sample, this clone is medium-sized. Sequencing used immunoSEQ v3. Each library reached 1.5 million to 2.5 million read pairs, or about 5-6.5 million at deep level. Libraries were prepared by immunoSEQ multiplex PCR; TCRdb keeps only in-frame clonotypes and omits some of them. The sample has tens of thousands of clones, 74% seen once. Time point given: pre-treatment sample, taken before nivolumab and TIL therapy. V trimming: 3 bases; J trimming: 5 bases; junction bases outside the gene matches: 6. The CDR3 sequence is 16 residues long. The V gene's germline CDR1 is SGHNT and CDR2 YYREEE (reference sequence).

The origin of this receptor is a woman aged 25-85 years with non-small cell lung cancer. The gene calls are TRBV5-4 and TRBJ2-1, with TRBD2 matching over 12 bases. The sequences come from blood, collected at baseline. CDR3 DNA sequence: TGTGCCAGCAGCTCGTCGACTAGCGGGAGAAACAATGAGCAGTTCTTC. This sequence encodes CASSSSTSGRNNEQFF.